Ten or more counts support the clone carrying this T cell receptor (beta chain). Its antigen is unknown. Each CDR3 protein gets one entry after TCRdb re-called the reads with MiXCR. Of about 890,000 distinct CDR3 sequences detected, less than 40% appear once; the ten largest clones hold over 12%. This specimen belongs to a study of T cell repertoires in cytomegalovirus infection. Whole-study context: Recently identified HLA-C-restricted CMV epitopes were used, and well-studied HLA-B-restricted CMV epitopes were used as well. Both CMV infection and a matching HLA type were indicated by public TCR beta signatures. Study-wide findings and caveats: The study found HLA-C-restricted CMV-specific TCR beta clonotypes dominating the ex vivo response. Accumulated public TCR beta family frequency recognized individuals carrying CMV together with the relevant HLA.

The ends were cut back, 2 bases at V and 3 bases at J, with 10 bases in the middle. The CDR3 loop spans 14 amino acids. Germline V gives CDR1 SGHVS, CDR2 FQNEAQ. Here the sequenced sample was cultured CD8+ T cells from PBMCs, taken from culture after CMV antigen stimulation. The sequence was obtained from a human donor in good health (CMV status not recorded). Some clones in this sample may be carry-over from other donors' samples. V gene TRBV7-8 combines with J gene TRBJ2-5; a weak D match, TRBD2 (6 bases). In DNA form, the CDR3 reads TGTGCCAGCAGCTTAAGGAGGGTTGAAGAGACCCAGTACTTC. Translated: CASSLRRVEETQYF.